This is a list of T cell receptor beta chains from one sample in a study of post-analysis software for immune sequencing data. TCRdb processed the PCR reads anew with MiXCR; each CDR3 protein has one entry. This sample has hundreds of thousands of distinct CDR3 sequences, with around 40% found just once. Material: blood. The receptors come from a girl between 5 and 17 years old with multiple sclerosis. Each CDR3 is given with its conserved first and last residue. D genes are given only for firm matches. Size values are once, few and many counts, or a class for expanded clones, and some rows have none.

CDR3 protein,CDR3 DNA,D gene,V gene,J gene,clone size
CSARPDNYEQYF,TGCAGTGCTAGACCTGACAACTACGAGCAGTACTTC,-,TRBV20-1,TRBJ2-7,few
CASSATGDNYGYTF,TGTGCCAGCAGTGCGACAGGGGATAACTATGGCTACACCTTC,TRBD1,TRBV27,TRBJ1-2,-
CASSKLPGGSYNEQFF,TGTGCCAGCAGCAAACTCCCGGGAGGGAGCTACAATGAGCAGTTCTTC,TRBD2,TRBV7-2,TRBJ2-1,-
CSSSGRITDTQYF,TGCAGTTCTAGCGGGAGGATCACAGATACGCAGTATTTT,TRBD2,TRBV29-1,TRBJ2-3,few
CASSHGTGGKNSPLHF,TGCGCCAGCAGCCACGGGACAGGGGGCAAAAATTCACCCCTCCACTTT,TRBD1,TRBV5-1,TRBJ1-6,-
CASSPPVQRNEQFF,TGTGCCAGCAGCCCTCCAGTACAGAGGAATGAGCAGTTCTTC,-,TRBV3-1,TRBJ2-1,-
CASSPGQPQGQPQHF,TGTGCCAGCAGCCCCGGACAGCCTCAGGGTCAGCCCCAGCATTTT,-,TRBV7-2,TRBJ1-5,few
CASSRGTSSEQFF,TGCGCCAGCAGCCGCGGGACTAGCTCTGAGCAGTTCTTC,TRBD2,TRBV4-1,TRBJ2-1,few
CSALKGGTGGQYF,TGCAGTGCTCTTAAAGGCGGGACGGGGGGGCAGTATTTT,TRBD2,TRBV20-1,TRBJ2-3,-
CASSARDSRSYEQYF,TGTGCCAGCAGCGCCAGGGACAGCAGGTCCTACGAGCAGTACTTC,TRBD1,TRBV7-9,TRBJ2-7,-
CASSQVPSLGTQYF,TGCGCCAGCAGCCAAGTCCCTTCATTGGGTACGCAGTATTTT,-,TRBV4-1,TRBJ2-3,-
CASSLLQGIDYEQYF,TGTGCCAGCAGCCTACTCCAGGGGATAGACTACGAGCAGTACTTC,-,TRBV7-9,TRBJ2-7,-
CASSLSRKGRYYEQYF,TGTGCCAGCAGTTTAAGTCGGAAGGGACGGTACTACGAGCAGTACTTC,-,TRBV12-3/TRBV12-4,TRBJ2-7,-
CASSTRMGTSGRADTQYF,TGTGCCAGCAGCACCCGGATGGGGACTAGCGGGAGGGCAGATACGCAGTATTTT,TRBD2,TRBV7-6,TRBJ2-3,few
CAISDPGERDEQYF,TGTGCCATCAGTGATCCGGGAGAAAGGGACGAGCAGTACTTC,-,TRBV10-3,TRBJ2-7,few
CATSASRTTDTQYF,TGTGCCACCAGTGCCTCCAGGACCACAGATACGCAGTATTTT,-,TRBV24-1,TRBJ2-3,-
CASSLGSGTGELFF,TGTGCCAGCAGTTTAGGGAGTGGCACCGGGGAGCTGTTTTTT,-,TRBV12-3/TRBV12-4,TRBJ2-2,-
CASSTPGAEQFF,TGTGCCAGCAGTACGCCGGGGGCCGAGCAGTTCTTC,-,TRBV27,TRBJ2-1,-
CASSVDPYEQYF,TGTGCCAGCAGCGTAGACCCGTACGAGCAGTACTTC,-,TRBV9,TRBJ2-7,few
CASSWGQSQETQYF,TGCGCCAGCAGCTGGGGACAGAGCCAAGAGACCCAGTACTTC,TRBD1,TRBV5-1,TRBJ2-5,-
CATSREVGGETQYF,TGTGCCACCAGTAGAGAAGTGGGGGGGGAGACCCAGTACTTC,TRBD2,TRBV15,TRBJ2-5,few
CASSVREGTYEQYF,TGTGCCAGCAGCGTCCGGGAGGGAACCTACGAGCAGTACTTC,TRBD2,TRBV2,TRBJ2-7,few
CACAQGHGISGANVLTF,TGTGCCTGCGCACAGGGGCACGGTATCTCTGGGGCCAACGTCCTGACTTTC,TRBD1,TRBV6-5,TRBJ2-6,few
CASTQRGAFNEKLFF,TGTGCCAGCACCCAAAGGGGGGCCTTTAATGAAAAACTGTTTTTT,-,TRBV25-1,TRBJ1-4,-
CSAPSRGVSNQPQHF,TGCAGTGCTCCCAGTCGCGGGGTTAGCAATCAGCCCCAGCATTTT,-,TRBV20-1,TRBJ1-5,-
CASTARRGKNIQYF,TGTGCCAGCACTGCAAGGCGAGGCAAAAACATTCAGTACTTC,-,TRBV6-5,TRBJ2-4,-
CASSLVRGYEQYF,TGTGCCAGCAGCTTGGTGCGGGGCTACGAGCAGTACTTC,-,TRBV5-6,TRBJ2-7,few
CASSIASGSYEQFF,TGTGCCAGCAGTATTGCTAGCGGGAGTTATGAGCAGTTCTTC,TRBD2,TRBV12-3/TRBV12-4,TRBJ2-1,-
CASSHGPYNEQFF,TGTGCCAGCAGCCATGGCCCCTACAATGAGCAGTTCTTC,-,TRBV12-3/TRBV12-4,TRBJ2-1,-
CASSGALGGYTF,TGTGCCAGCAGTGGGGCCCTCGGTGGCTACACCTTC,-,TRBV12-3/TRBV12-4,TRBJ1-2,-
CSADGPGRRNTEAFF,TGCAGCGCCGACGGGCCAGGGCGGAGGAACACTGAAGCTTTCTTT,-,TRBV29-1,TRBJ1-1,-
CASSQVQGGRAGTGELFF,TGTGCCAGCAGCCAAGTCCAGGGGGGGAGGGCCGGAACCGGGGAGCTGTTTTTT,-,TRBV4-2,TRBJ2-2,-
CASSQAHRGGNEQFF,TGCGCCAGCAGCCAAGCTCATCGGGGGGGCAATGAGCAGTTCTTC,TRBD2,TRBV4-1,TRBJ2-1,-
CASSEARPYEQYF,TGTGCCAGCAGTGAGGCTAGACCCTACGAGCAGTACTTC,-,TRBV25-1,TRBJ2-7,-
CASSRDRGGSYEQFF,TGCGCCAGCAGCCGGGACAGGGGAGGAAGCTATGAGCAGTTCTTC,TRBD1,TRBV5-1,TRBJ2-1,-
CSASAPSGYNEQFF,TGCAGTGCTAGTGCCCCTAGCGGGTACAATGAGCAGTTCTTC,TRBD2,TRBV20-1,TRBJ2-1,-